One T cell receptor (beta chain) is described in this entry. As yet, its antigen is unknown. The sample comes from a study of cytomegalovirus exposure and HLA in healthy donors. Study summary: Genetic ancestry analysis placed around 76% of the approximately 390 donors that were genotyped in the Caucasian-associated cluster. Study outcomes and limitations: Specificity of a few CMV-associated chains for CMV antigens was verified in vitro. The study recorded over 150 TCR beta chains that were cytomegalovirus-associated. Later genetic work tied a missense DCLRE1C variant to beta-chain V and J trimming.

60 Vbeta and 13 Jbeta primers were used in PCR. TCRdb's copy holds only in-frame clones and misses some; the assay was immunoSEQ multiplex PCR. This sample has over 35,000 clones, with 64% found just once. The length of the CDR3 is 13 residues. Germline lookup yields CDR1 GTSNPN and CDR2 SVGIG (reference sequence). V lost 4 bases to trimming and J lost 8 bases, with 12 bases between them. Sequences were obtained from PBMCs. The sequence derives from a human donor in good health. This chain joins TRBV30 and TRBJ1-6; D uncertain. DNA for the CDR3: TGTGCCTGGAAGGTGGGAGGTGATTCACCCCTCCACTTT. Translating it yields CAWKVGGDSPLHF.